This entry is about one TCR beta chain. Its antigen remains unidentified. Incorporated into the TCR beta cDNA libraries were unique molecular identifiers, which served to reduce PCR and sequencing biases. TCRdb independently ran MiXCR on the PCR reads; one entry per CDR3 protein. The table has 800,000 to 950,000 distinct CDR3 sequences, about 57% seen once; the top ten hold 4.6%. The data were taken from a study of post-analysis software for immune sequencing data. Germline V gene lookup returns CDR1 SEHNR and CDR2 FQNEAQ (reference sequence). Trimming took 1 base from V and 7 from J, leaving 14 bases between them. The CDR3 length is 15 residues. Study results and limitations: TRBV segments more frequent in patients than in controls numbered five and included TRBV5-6, TRBV5-1 and TRBV20-1.

This sequence was found in a girl aged 5 to 17 with multiple sclerosis. Sequencing input: blood. The chain has TRBV7-9 and TRBJ2-1; D is perhaps TRBD1 (5 bases). The CDR3: CASSLGALGRNEQFF. For the CDR3, the DNA is TGTGCCAGCAGCTTAGGTGCCTTGGGGCGAAATGAGCAGTTCTTC.